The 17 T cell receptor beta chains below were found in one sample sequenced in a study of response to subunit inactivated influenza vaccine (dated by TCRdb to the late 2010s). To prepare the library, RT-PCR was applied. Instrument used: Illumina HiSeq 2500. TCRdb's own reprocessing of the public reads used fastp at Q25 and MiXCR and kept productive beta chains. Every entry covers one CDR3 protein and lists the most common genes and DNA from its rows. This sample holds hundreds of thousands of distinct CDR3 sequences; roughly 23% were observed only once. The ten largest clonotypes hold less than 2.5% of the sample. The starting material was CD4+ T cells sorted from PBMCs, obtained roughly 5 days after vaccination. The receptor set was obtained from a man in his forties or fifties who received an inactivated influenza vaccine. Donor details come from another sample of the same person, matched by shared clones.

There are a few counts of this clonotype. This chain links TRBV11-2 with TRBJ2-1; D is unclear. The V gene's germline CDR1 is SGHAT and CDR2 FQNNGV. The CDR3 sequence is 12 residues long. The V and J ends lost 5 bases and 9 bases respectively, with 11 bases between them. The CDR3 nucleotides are TGTGCCAGCAGCCCCGCCTACGGTGAGCAGTTCTTC. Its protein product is CASSPAYGEQFF.

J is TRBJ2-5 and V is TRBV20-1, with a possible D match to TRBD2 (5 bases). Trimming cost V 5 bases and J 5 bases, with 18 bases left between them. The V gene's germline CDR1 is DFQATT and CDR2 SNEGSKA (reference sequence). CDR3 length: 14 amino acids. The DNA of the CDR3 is TGCAGTGCTGACGGTAGCCCCCGAGGGGAGACCCAGTACTTC. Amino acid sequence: CSADGSPRGETQYF.

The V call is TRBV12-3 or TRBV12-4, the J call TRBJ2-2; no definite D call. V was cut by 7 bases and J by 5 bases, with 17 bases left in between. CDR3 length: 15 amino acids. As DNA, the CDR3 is TGTGCCAGCATCCCAGGTGTGGGTAAAACCGGGGAGCTGTTTTTT. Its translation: CASIPGVGKTGELFF.

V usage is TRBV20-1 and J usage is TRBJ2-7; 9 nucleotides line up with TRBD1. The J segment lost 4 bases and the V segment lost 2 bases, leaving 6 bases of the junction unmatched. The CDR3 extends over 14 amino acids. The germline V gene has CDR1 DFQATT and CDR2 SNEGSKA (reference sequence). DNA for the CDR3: TGCAGTGCTAGAAATACAGGGGGCCGATACGAGCAGTACTTC. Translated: CSARNTGGRYEQYF.

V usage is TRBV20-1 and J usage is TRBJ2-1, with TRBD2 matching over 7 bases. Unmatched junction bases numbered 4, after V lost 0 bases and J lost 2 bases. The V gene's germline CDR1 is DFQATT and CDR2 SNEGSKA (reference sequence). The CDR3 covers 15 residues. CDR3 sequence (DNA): TGCAGTGCTAGAGACGCGGGGGTGCCCTACAATGAGCAGTTCTTC. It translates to CSARDAGVPYNEQFF.

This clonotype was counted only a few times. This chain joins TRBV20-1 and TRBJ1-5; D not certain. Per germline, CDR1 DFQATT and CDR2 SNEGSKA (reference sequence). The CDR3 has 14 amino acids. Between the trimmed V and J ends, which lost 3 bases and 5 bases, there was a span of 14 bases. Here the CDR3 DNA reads TGCAGTGCTAGCCGGACCGGTGGGGATCAGCCCCAGCATTTT. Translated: CSASRTGGDQPQHF.

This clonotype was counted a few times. The CDR3 protein is CASSLWTGGMSSSPLHF. CDR3 sequence (DNA): TGTGCCAGCAGTTTATGGACAGGGGGGATGTCTTCTTCACCCCTCCACTTT. The chain employs TRBV28 and TRBJ1-6, with 9 bases fitting TRBD1. The length of the CDR3 is 17 residues. Germline values: CDR1 MDHEN, CDR2 SYDVKM. With 0 bases clipped from V and 9 bases from J, the junction kept 9 bases outside the gene matches.

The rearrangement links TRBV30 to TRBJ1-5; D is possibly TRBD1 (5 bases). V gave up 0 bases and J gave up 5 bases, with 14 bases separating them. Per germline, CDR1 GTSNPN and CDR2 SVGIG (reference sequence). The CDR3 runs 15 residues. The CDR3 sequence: CAWSVLGGTDQPQHF. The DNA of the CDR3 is TGTGCCTGGAGTGTACTTGGGGGAACTGATCAGCCCCAGCATTTT.

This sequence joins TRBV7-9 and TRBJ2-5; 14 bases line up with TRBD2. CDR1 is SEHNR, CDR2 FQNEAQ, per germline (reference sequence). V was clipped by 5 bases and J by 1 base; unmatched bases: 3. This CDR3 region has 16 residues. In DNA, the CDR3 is TGTGCCAGCAGCCCCGGGACTAGCGGGGGCCAAGAGACCCAGTACTTC. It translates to CASSPGTSGGQETQYF.

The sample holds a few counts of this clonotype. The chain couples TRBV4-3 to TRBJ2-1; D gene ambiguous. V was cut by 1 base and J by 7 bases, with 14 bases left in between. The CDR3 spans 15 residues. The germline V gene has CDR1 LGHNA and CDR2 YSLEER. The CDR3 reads CASSQGAGYGNEQFF. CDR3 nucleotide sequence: TGCGCCAGCAGCCAAGGGGCCGGCTACGGGAATGAGCAGTTCTTC.

CDR3 DNA sequence: TGTGCCAGCAGCATTAGCGGGCGGGGTACCGGGGAGCTGTTTTTT. Encoded protein: CASSISGRGTGELFF. J is TRBJ2-2 and V is TRBV11-1; TRBD2 matches at 7 bases. The junction had 8 bases not matched to a gene; V was cut back by 5 bases and J by 5 bases. This CDR3 comprises 15 residues. CDR1 SGHAT and CDR2 FQDESV come from the germline V gene (reference sequence).

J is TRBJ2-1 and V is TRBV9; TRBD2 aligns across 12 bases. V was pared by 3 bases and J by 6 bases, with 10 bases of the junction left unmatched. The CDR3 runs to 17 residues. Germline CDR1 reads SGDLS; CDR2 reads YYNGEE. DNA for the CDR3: TGTGCCAGCAGCGCAACCCCTACTAGCGGGGGGCCCAATGAGCAGTTCTTC. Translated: CASSATPTSGGPNEQFF. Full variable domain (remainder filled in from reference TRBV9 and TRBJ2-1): DSGVTQTPKHLITATGQRVTLRCSPRSGDLSVYWYQQSLDQGLQFLIQYYNGEERAKGNILERFSAQQFPDLHSELNLSSLELGDSALYFCASSATPTSGGPNEQFFGPGTRLTVL.

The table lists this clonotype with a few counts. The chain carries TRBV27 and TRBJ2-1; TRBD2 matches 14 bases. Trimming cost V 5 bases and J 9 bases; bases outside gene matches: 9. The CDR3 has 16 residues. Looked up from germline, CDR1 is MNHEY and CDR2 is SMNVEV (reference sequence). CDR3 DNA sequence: TGTGCCAGCAGTCCATCGGGACTAGCGGGAGCGGTTGAGCAGTTCTTC. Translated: CASSPSGLAGAVEQFF.

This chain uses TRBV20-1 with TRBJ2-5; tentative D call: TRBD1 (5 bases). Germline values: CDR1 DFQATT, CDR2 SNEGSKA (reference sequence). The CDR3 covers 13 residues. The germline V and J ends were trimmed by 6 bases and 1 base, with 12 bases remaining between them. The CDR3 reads CSATSGSQETQYF. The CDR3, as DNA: TGCAGTGCCACATCAGGGTCCCAAGAGACCCAGTACTTC.

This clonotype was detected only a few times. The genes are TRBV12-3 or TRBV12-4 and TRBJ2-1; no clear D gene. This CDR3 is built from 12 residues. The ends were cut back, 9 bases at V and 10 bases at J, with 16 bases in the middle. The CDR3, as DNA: TGTGCCAGTCGGACCCAATCCTGGGAGCAGTTCTTC. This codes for CASRTQSWEQFF.

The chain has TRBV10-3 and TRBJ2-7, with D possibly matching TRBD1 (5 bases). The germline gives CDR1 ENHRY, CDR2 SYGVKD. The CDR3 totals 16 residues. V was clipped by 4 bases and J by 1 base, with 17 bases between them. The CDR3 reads CAISGNAGQGSYEQYF. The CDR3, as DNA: TGTGCCATCAGTGGAAACGCTGGACAAGGTTCCTACGAGCAGTACTTC.

CDR3 sequence (DNA): TGTGCCAGCAGCTCTCTGACAAGGACCCATGGAAACACCATATATTTT. This translates into CASSSLTRTHGNTIYF. The V and J genes are TRBV7-6 and TRBJ1-3; D is undetermined. Germline CDR1 and CDR2: SGHVS and FNYEAQ. V dropped 4 bases and J dropped 3 bases, with 16 bases sitting between them. This CDR3 is built from 16 residues. The full variable domain, with the rest looked up from reference TRBV7-6 and TRBJ1-3, is GAGVSQSPRYKVTKRGQDVALRCDPISGHVSLYWYRQALGQGPEFLTYFNYEAQQDKSGLPNDRFSAERPEGSISTLTIQRTEQRDSAMYRCASSSLTRTHGNTIYFGEGSWLTVV.